The 27 T cell receptor beta chains reported below all come from one sample, sequenced in a study of shared clonotypes between healthy human individuals. Clones were sequenced by immunoSEQ multiplex PCR, and TCRdb holds only the in-frame ones, with some missing. The sample lists roughly 550,000 clones, 95% to 96% seen once, with roughly 0.1% in the top ten. CD8 cells regarded as naive lacked CD45RO, were positively chosen for CCR7, and omitted terminally differentiated effector memory CD45RA+ cells. Sequenced sample: naive CD8+ T cells sorted from blood. These receptors came from a woman aged 25 to 45 in good health.

The chain recombines TRBV27 with TRBJ2-5; 8 bases are shared with TRBD2. Germline V gene data show CDR1 as MNHEY and CDR2 as SMNVEV (reference sequence). The CDR3 is 13 amino acids. The V gene end was trimmed by 6 bases and the J gene end by 5 bases; junction bases not matched to a gene: 5. The CDR3 DNA reads as TGTGCCAGCAGCCGGACTAGCTTGGAGACCCAGTACTTC. As protein: CASSRTSLETQYF.

This rearrangement joins TRBV2 to TRBJ1-5; maybe TRBD1 (6 bases). In germline, CDR1 is SNHLY, CDR2 FYNNEI. V lost 3 bases to trimming and J lost 11 bases, with 8 bases between them. The CDR3 runs 11 residues. CDR3 sequence reads: CASSDTGTQHF. Written as DNA, the CDR3 is TGTGCCAGCAGTGATACAGGGACCCAGCATTTT.

This rearrangement joins TRBV18 to TRBJ1-3, with unresolved D. The CDR3 length is 17 residues. Looked up from germline, CDR1 is KGHSH and CDR2 is LQKENI. V lost 3 bases, J lost 0 bases, and 15 bases lay in between. The CDR3 DNA is TGTGCCAGCTCACCCGTTGATGGGAGATCCTCTGGAAACACCATATATTTT. This gives the protein CASSPVDGRSSGNTIYF. Filled out from reference TRBV18 and TRBJ1-3, the complete variable domain reads NAGVMQNPRHLVRRRGQEARLRCSPMKGHSHVYWYRQLPEEGLKFMVYLQKENIIDESGMPKERFSAEFPKEGPSILRIQQVVRGDSAAYFCASSPVDGRSSGNTIYFGEGSWLTVV.

The rearrangement uses TRBV28 and TRBJ2-1; TRBD2 matches 12 bases. Looked up from germline, CDR1 is MDHEN and CDR2 is SYDVKM. The V and J ends lost 6 bases and 4 bases, in that order; junction bases with no gene match: 10. This CDR3 has 17 amino acids. CDR3: CASRISPGTSGYNEQFF. CDR3 DNA sequence: TGTGCCAGCAGGATCTCCCCCGGGACTAGCGGGTACAATGAGCAGTTCTTC.

This rearrangement joins TRBV9 to TRBJ1-4, with D tentatively TRBD1 (5 bases). The CDR3 is 15 amino acids. The germline V gene encodes CDR1 SGDLS and CDR2 YYNGEE. V shed 0 bases and J shed 8 bases, with 14 bases lying between them. The CDR3 loop reads CASSVGGDVQEKLFF. Here the CDR3 DNA reads TGTGCCAGCAGCGTAGGGGGGGACGTCCAAGAAAAACTGTTTTTT.

This clone appeared once. The genes are TRBV27 and TRBJ1-5, with 7 positions matching TRBD1. V was pared by 0 bases and J by 9 bases, with 8 bases of the junction left unmatched. CDR1 and CDR2 (germline): MNHEY, SMNVEV (reference sequence). The CDR3 runs 15 residues. CDR3 residues: CASSLSFPGGRPQHF. The CDR3 DNA follows: TGTGCCAGCAGTTTATCCTTCCCAGGGGGACGGCCCCAGCATTTT.

CDR3: CASSLSSGNEQFF. In DNA, the CDR3 is TGCGCCAGCAGCTTGTCTAGCGGCAATGAGCAGTTCTTC. The chain links TRBV5-1 to TRBJ2-1; 7 bases are a match to TRBD2. Losses at the gene ends were 1 base for V and 6 bases for J; bases not matched to a gene: 1. The CDR3 is 13 residues long. The germline CDR1 and CDR2 sequences are SGHRS and YFSETQ. The variable domain in full, with the rest retrieved from reference TRBV5-1 and TRBJ2-1, is KAGVTQTPRYLIKTRGQQVTLSCSPISGHRSVSWYQQTPGQGLQFLFEYFSETQRNKGNFPGRFSGRQFSNSRSEMNVSTLELGDSALYLCASSLSSGNEQFFGPGTRLTVL.

The V gene is TRBV5-1, the J gene TRBJ2-7, with TRBD2 as a possible D gene (7 bases). V was clipped by 5 bases and J by 4 bases, with 13 bases between them. CDR1 is SGHRS, CDR2 YFSETQ, per germline. The CDR3 has 13 residues. CDR3 sequence: CASSYRGAYEQYF. The CDR3, as DNA: TGCGCCAGCAGTTACCGGGGGGCTTACGAGCAGTACTTC.

The CDR3 sequence: CASSFVAPWDEQFF. The CDR3 coding sequence is TGTGCCAGCAGTTTCGTGGCCCCCTGGGATGAGCAGTTCTTC. The chain has TRBV28 and TRBJ2-1; D ambiguous. This CDR3 comprises 14 residues. Germline lookup yields CDR1 MDHEN and CDR2 SYDVKM. The ends were cut back, 3 bases at V and 8 bases at J, with 14 bases in the middle.

A word on this clone: Other DNA sequences from this sample encode an identical CDR3 as well. The V call is TRBV28, the J call TRBJ2-7; TRBD2 is a possible D gene (6 bases). Germline V gene sequence: CDR1 MDHEN, CDR2 SYDVKM. The CDR3 has 14 amino acids. The V gene lost 3 bases and the J gene lost 2 bases, with 11 bases spanning the gap. The CDR3 protein is CASSFPGGTYEQYF. CDR3 DNA: TGTGCCAGCAGTTTCCCCGGGGGTACCTACGAGCAGTACTTC. The complete variable domain, with remaining parts taken from reference TRBV28 and TRBJ2-7, reads DVKVTQSSRYLVKRTGEKVFLECVQDMDHENMFWYRQDPGLGLRLIYFSYDVKMKEKGDIPEGYSVSREKKERFSLILESASTNQTSMYLCASSFPGGTYEQYFGPGTRLTVT.

The chain recombines TRBV13 with TRBJ2-7, with TRBD1 matching 8 bases. V lost 0 bases and J lost 4; bases outside the gene matches: 5. The CDR3 is made up of 15 amino acids. Germline V lookup: CDR1 PRHDT, CDR2 FYEKMQ (reference sequence). CDR3 sequence (DNA): TGTGCCAGCAGCTTAGGCCCAACAGGGGGTTACGAGCAGTACTTC. This codes for CASSLGPTGGYEQYF.

V and J are TRBV7-9 and TRBJ2-5; D uncertain. V lost 0 bases, J lost 5 bases, and 7 bases lay in between. The CDR3 is 13 residues long. Germline V gene sequence: CDR1 SEHNR, CDR2 FQNEAQ (reference sequence). The CDR3 loop is CASSLADLETQYF. CDR3 nucleotide sequence: TGTGCCAGCAGCTTAGCTGACTTGGAGACCCAGTACTTC.

The chain has TRBV6-1 and TRBJ2-1; TRBD2 matches 8 bases. The CDR3 loop spans 19 amino acids. With V trimmed by 3 bases and J by 1 base, 14 bases remained unmatched. Germline-derived CDR1 and CDR2 are MNHNS and SASEGT. The CDR3 sequence: CASSDGVVWLAGSYNEQFF. The CDR3 coding sequence is TGTGCCAGCAGTGATGGCGTTGTTTGGCTAGCGGGTTCCTACAATGAGCAGTTCTTC.

A single count supports this clone. The gene calls are TRBV7-7 and TRBJ2-1; 7 bases agree with TRBD2. CDR1 SSHAT and CDR2 FNYEAQ come from the germline V gene (reference sequence). The CDR3 covers 15 residues. Trimming at V came to 2 bases and at J to 9 bases, leaving 10 bases not matched to a gene. The CDR3 protein is CASSLSRGTISEQFF. As DNA, the CDR3 is TGTGCCAGCAGCTTATCGCGGGGGACTATCAGTGAGCAGTTCTTC.

J is TRBJ1-2 and V is TRBV27, with a tentative D call TRBD1 (5 bases). Germline CDR1 is MNHEY and CDR2 is SMNVEV (reference sequence). V gave up 3 bases and J gave up 5 bases, with 10 bases separating them. CDR3 size: 13 residues. In DNA form, the CDR3 reads TGTGCCAGCAGTTTCGTCCAGGGATATGGCTACACCTTC. Residues: CASSFVQGYGYTF.

This rearrangement joins TRBV7-9 to TRBJ2-1; D call uncertain. The CDR3 covers 13 residues. V lost 5 bases to trimming and J lost 7 bases, with 12 bases between them. CDR1 is SEHNR and CDR2 is FQNEAQ in the germline V gene (reference sequence). The DNA for the CDR3 is TGTGCCAGCAGCACGGGCGTTCCGAATGAGCAGTTCTTC. Translation gives CASSTGVPNEQFF.

In the case of this clone: The same CDR3 also results from other DNA sequences found in this sample. The CDR3 DNA reads as TGTGCCAGCAGCCTTGACACCGGGGAGCTGTTTTTT. It yields the protein CASSLDTGELFF. This chain links TRBV5-6 with TRBJ2-2, with unresolved D. The CDR3 extends over 12 amino acids. V gave up 4 bases and J gave up 3 bases, with 4 bases separating them. Germline values: CDR1 SGHDT, CDR2 YYEEEE.

The chain couples TRBV27 to TRBJ2-1; the D is unclear. The length of the CDR3 is 16 residues. Germline V gene lookup returns CDR1 MNHEY and CDR2 SMNVEV (reference sequence). Trimming stripped 2 bases from V and 7 bases from J, with 18 bases between. The CDR3 loop is CASSLGFALSWNEQFF. The CDR3 DNA is TGTGCCAGCAGTTTAGGTTTCGCGCTGTCATGGAATGAGCAGTTCTTC.

The V and J genes are TRBV28 and TRBJ2-7; D possibly corresponds to TRBD1 (6 bases). Trimming cost V 1 base and J 4 bases, with 11 bases left between them. Germline lookup yields CDR1 MDHEN and CDR2 SYDVKM. The CDR3 runs 14 residues. DNA for the CDR3: TGTGCCAGCAGTTTATCTGACAGGATGTACGAGCAGTACTTC. The encoded protein is CASSLSDRMYEQYF.

The V and J genes are TRBV29-1 and TRBJ2-1, with D possibly being TRBD2 (5 bases). Deletions cut 4 bases from V and 0 bases from J, with 10 bases between. This CDR3 comprises 14 residues. Germline CDR1 is SQVTM and CDR2 is ANQGSEA. The CDR3 coding sequence is TGCAGCGTTGTCGGGGATGGCTCCTACAATGAGCAGTTCTTC. Translation: CSVVGDGSYNEQFF.

V gene TRBV2 combines with J gene TRBJ2-7; 7 bases map to TRBD1. Germline assignment: CDR1 SNHLY and CDR2 FYNNEI. Trimming cost V 6 bases and J 6 bases; bases outside gene matches: 14. The CDR3 extends over 15 amino acids. In DNA form, the CDR3 reads TGTGCCAGCAGACGCCAAGGACAGGAATGGAGCGAGCAGTACTTC. This encodes CASRRQGQEWSEQYF. Complete variable domain (other parts from reference TRBV2 and TRBJ2-7): EPEVTQTPSHQVTQMGQEVILRCVPISNHLYFYWYRQILGQKVEFLVSFYNNEISEKSEIFDDQFSVERPDGSNFTLKIRSTKLEDSAMYFCASRRQGQEWSEQYFGPGTRLTVT.

V usage is TRBV6-6 and J usage is TRBJ1-2; no clear D. Trimming removed 5 bases from V and 0 bases from J, with 16 bases in between. The germline CDR1 and CDR2 sequences are MNHNY and SVGAGI (reference sequence). This CDR3 is 16 amino acids long. The CDR3 loop is CASSPTRSAANYGYTF. The DNA for the CDR3 is TGTGCCAGCAGTCCGACTCGATCAGCCGCTAACTATGGCTACACCTTC.

The rearrangement uses TRBV7-8 and TRBJ2-2; D is possibly TRBD2 (5 bases). Germline assignment: CDR1 SGHVS and CDR2 FQNEAQ. This CDR3 is built from 15 residues. V was shortened by 2 bases and J by 6 bases, with 13 bases between the two germline ends. CDR3 amino acids: CASSLRRPSAGELFF. CDR3 coding DNA: TGTGCCAGCAGCTTAAGGAGGCCCTCCGCCGGGGAGCTGTTTTTT.

The genes are TRBV28 and TRBJ2-3; D gene uncertain. The CDR3 runs 13 residues. Germline loops: CDR1 MDHEN, CDR2 SYDVKM. Trimming removed 10 bases from V and 1 base from J, with 12 bases in between. CDR3 coding DNA: TGTGCCACTCGTCGAGACGGCACAGATACGCAGTATTTT. Its protein product is CATRRDGTDTQYF.

The chain links TRBV4-1 to TRBJ1-1; no firm D call. Germline loops: CDR1 MGHRA, CDR2 YSYEKL. V gave up 4 bases and J gave up 7 bases, with 13 bases separating them. The CDR3 extends over 13 amino acids. In DNA, the CDR3 is TGCGCCAGCAGCCCCCTCTCCTTGGGTGAAGCTTTCTTT. Encoded protein: CASSPLSLGEAFF.

CDR3: CASSVEGGSLAGELFF. In nucleotides, the CDR3 is TGTGCCAGCAGCGTAGAGGGTGGGAGCTTAGCCGGGGAGCTGTTTTTT. The rearrangement joins TRBV9 to TRBJ2-2, with a possible D match to TRBD2 (5 bases). Germline CDR1 and CDR2: SGDLS and YYNGEE. The CDR3 contains 16 residues. V lost 0 bases, J lost 6 bases, and 15 bases lay in between.

This sequence joins TRBV6-5 and TRBJ2-5; weak D call: TRBD2 (6 bases). V lost 2 bases to trimming and J lost 3 bases, with 10 bases between them. The V gene's germline CDR1 is MNHEY and CDR2 SVGAGI. The CDR3 loop spans 14 amino acids. CDR3 bases: TGTGCCAGCAGTTACGGCGTAGCGGAAGAGACCCAGTACTTC. Translation gives CASSYGVAEETQYF.